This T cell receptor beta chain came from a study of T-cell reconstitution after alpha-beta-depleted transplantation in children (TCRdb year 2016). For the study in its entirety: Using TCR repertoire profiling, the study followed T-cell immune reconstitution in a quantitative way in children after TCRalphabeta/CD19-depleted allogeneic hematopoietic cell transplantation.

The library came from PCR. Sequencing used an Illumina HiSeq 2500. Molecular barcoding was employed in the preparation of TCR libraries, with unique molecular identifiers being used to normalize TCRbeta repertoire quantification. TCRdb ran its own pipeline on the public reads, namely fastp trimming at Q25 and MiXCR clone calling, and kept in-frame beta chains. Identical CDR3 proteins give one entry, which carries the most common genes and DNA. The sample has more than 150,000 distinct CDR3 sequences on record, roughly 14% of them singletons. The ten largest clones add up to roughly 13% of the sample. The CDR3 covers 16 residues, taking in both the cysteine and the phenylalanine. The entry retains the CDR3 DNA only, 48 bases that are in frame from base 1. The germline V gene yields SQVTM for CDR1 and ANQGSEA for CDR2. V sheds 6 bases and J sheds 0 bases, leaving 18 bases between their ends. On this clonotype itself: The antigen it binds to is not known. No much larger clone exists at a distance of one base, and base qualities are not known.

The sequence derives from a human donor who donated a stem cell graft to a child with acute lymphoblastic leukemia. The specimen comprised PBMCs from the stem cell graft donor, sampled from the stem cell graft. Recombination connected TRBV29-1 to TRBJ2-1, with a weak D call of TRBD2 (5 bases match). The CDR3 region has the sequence CSVQTVGGSSYNEQFF. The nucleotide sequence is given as TGCAGCGTCCAAACAGTAGGAGGAAGCTCCTACAATGAGCAGTTCTTC.